This T cell receptor (beta chain) emerged from a study of early T cells in non-severe SARS-CoV-2 infection. The V end lost 3 bases, the J end lost 6 bases, and 11 bases lay between the germline ends. The CDR3 contains 13 residues. The V gene's germline CDR1 is LGHDT and CDR2 YNNKEL (reference sequence). TCRdb used MiXCR to reprocess the 5' RACE reads, holding one entry per CDR3 protein. Of more than 65,000 distinct CDR3 sequences listed, approximately 14% are singletons. This clonotype has a handful of counts. The sample taken for sequencing was whole blood. The J gene is TRBJ1-2, the V gene TRBV3-1, with D hard to call. This clonotype was obtained from an adult who was a healthcare worker with PCR-confirmed SARS-CoV-2 infection or an uninfected control (not recorded which). This chain's CDR3 is CASSQRSFHGYTF. The CDR3 nucleotides read TGTGCCAGCAGCCAGAGGTCATTCCATGGCTACACCTTC.